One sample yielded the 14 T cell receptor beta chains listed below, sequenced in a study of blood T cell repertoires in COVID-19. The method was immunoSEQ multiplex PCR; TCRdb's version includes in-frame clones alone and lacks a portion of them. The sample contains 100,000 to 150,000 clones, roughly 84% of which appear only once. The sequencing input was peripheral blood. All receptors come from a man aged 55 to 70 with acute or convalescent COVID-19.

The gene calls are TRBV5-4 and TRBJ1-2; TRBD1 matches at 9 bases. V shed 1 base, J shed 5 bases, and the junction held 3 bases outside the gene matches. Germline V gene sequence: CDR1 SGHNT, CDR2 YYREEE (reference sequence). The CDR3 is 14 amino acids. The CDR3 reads CASSLRQGGYGYTF. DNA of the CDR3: TGTGCCAGCAGCTTGAGACAGGGGGGGTATGGCTACACCTTC.

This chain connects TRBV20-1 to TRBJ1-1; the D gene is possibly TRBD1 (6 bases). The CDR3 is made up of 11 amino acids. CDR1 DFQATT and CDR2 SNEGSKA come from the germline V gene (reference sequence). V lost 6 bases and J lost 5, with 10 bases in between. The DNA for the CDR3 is TGCAGTGCAGGGGGATCAACTGAAGCTTTCTTT. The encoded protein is CSAGGSTEAFF.

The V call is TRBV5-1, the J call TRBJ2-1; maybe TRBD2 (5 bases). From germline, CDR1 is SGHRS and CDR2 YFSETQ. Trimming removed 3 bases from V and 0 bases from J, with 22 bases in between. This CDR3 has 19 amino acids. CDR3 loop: CASSSNPDSTMRSYNEQFF. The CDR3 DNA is TGCGCCAGCAGCTCAAACCCGGACTCCACCATGCGCTCCTACAATGAGCAGTTCTTC.

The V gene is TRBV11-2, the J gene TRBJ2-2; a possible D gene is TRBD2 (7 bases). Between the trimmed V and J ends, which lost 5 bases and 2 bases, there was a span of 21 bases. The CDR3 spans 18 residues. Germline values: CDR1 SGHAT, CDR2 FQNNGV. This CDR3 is CASSPSTKGGINTGELFF. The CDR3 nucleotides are TGTGCCAGCAGCCCCTCGACGAAGGGGGGGATCAACACCGGGGAGCTGTTTTTT.

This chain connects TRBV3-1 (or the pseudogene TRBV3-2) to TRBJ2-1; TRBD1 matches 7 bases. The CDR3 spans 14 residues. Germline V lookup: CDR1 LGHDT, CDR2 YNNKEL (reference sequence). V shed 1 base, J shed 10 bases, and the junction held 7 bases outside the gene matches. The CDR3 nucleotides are TGTGCCAGCAGCCAAGTCGACAGGGCAGGAGAGCAGTTCTTC. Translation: CASSQVDRAGEQFF.

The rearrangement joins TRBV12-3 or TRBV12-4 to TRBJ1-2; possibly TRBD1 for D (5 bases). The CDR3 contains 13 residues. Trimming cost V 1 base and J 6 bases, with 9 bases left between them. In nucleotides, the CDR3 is TGTGCCAGCAGTTTAGAGCAGGGCAATGGCTACACCTTC. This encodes CASSLEQGNGYTF.

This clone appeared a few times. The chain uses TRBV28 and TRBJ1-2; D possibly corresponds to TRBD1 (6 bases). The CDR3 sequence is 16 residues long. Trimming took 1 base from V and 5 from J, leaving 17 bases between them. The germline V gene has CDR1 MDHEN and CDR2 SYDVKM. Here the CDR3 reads CASSLLSGVDGYGYTF. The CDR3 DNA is TGTGCCAGCAGTTTATTATCAGGGGTCGATGGGTATGGCTACACCTTC.

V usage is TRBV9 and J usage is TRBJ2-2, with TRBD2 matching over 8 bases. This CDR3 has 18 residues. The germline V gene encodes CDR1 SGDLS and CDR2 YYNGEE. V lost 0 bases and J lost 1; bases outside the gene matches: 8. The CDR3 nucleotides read TGTGCCAGCAGCGTAGCATTGCGGCTAGCGGGGAACACCGGGGAGCTGTTTTTT. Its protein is CASSVALRLAGNTGELFF.

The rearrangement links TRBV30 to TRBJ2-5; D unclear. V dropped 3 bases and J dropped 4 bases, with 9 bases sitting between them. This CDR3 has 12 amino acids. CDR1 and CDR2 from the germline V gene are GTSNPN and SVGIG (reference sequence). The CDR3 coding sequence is TGTGCCTGGAGAGACAATATAGAGACCCAGTACTTC. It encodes CAWRDNIETQYF.

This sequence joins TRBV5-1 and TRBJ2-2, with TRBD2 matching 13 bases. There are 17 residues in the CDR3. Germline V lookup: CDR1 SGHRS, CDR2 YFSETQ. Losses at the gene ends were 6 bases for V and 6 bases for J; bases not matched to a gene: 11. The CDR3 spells CASTPRLAGGVSGELFF. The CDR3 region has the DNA TGCGCCAGCACGCCAAGACTAGCGGGAGGAGTGTCCGGGGAGCTGTTTTTT. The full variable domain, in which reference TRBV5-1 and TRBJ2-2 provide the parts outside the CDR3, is KAGVTQTPRYLIKTRGQQVTLSCSPISGHRSVSWYQQTPGQGLQFLFEYFSETQRNKGNFPGRFSGRQFSNSRSEMNVSTLELGDSALYLCASTPRLAGGVSGELFFGEGSRLTVL.

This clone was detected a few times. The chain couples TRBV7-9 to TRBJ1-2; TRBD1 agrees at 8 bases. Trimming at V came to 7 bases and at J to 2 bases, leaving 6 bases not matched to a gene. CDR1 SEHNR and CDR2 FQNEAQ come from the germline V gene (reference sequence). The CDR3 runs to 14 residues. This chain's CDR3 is CASTDRGGNYGYTF. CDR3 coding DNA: TGTGCCAGCACAGACAGGGGAGGAAACTATGGCTACACCTTC.

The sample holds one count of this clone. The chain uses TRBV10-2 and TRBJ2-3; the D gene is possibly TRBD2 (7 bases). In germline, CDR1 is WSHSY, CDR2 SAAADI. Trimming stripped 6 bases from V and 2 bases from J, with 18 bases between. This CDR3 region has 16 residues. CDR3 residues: CASRWGGLIDTDTQYF. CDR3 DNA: TGCGCCAGCAGGTGGGGGGGCCTGATAGACACAGATACGCAGTATTTT.

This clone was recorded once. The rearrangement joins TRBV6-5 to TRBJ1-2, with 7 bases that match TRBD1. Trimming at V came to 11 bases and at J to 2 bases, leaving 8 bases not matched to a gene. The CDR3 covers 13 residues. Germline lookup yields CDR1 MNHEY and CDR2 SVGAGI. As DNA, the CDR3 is TGTGCCGGACAGGACAGTCCAAACTATGGCTACACCTTC. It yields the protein CAGQDSPNYGYTF.

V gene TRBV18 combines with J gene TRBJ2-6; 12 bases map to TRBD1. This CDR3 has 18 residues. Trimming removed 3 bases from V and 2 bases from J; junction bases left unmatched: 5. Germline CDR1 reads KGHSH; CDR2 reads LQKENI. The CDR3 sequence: CASSPGQGALAGANVLTF. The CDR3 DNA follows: TGTGCCAGCTCACCGGGACAGGGGGCGCTAGCTGGGGCCAACGTCCTGACTTTC.